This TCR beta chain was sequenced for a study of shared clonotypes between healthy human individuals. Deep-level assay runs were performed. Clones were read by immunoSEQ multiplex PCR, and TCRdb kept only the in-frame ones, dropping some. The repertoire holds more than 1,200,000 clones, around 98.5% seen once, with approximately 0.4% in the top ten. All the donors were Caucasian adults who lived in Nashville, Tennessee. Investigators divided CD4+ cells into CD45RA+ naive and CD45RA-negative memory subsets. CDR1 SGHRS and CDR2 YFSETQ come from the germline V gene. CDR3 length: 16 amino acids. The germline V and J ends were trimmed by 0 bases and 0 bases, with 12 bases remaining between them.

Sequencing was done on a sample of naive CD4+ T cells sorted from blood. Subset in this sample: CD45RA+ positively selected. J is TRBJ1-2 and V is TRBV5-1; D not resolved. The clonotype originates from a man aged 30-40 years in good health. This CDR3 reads CASSLEPFGANYGYTF. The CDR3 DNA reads TGCGCCAGCAGCTTGGAGCCGTTTGGGGCTAACTATGGCTACACCTTC.